A selection of T cell receptor beta chains follows, all from one sample in a study of blood T cell repertoires in COVID-19. Produced via immunoSEQ multiplex PCR; TCRdb's table is partial and in-frame only. The table includes about 49,000 clones, about 87% detected once. Sequencing was carried out using peripheral blood. The receptors come from a human donor in a cohort sampled during active COVID-19. CDR3s include the opening cysteine and the closing phenylalanine or tryptophan. The D gene is left open where the match is weak. Not all rows give a size; the values are once, few, many and, for expanded clones, a class.

V: TRBV6-5
D: TRBD1
size: few
J: TRBJ1-2
CDR3: CASSPGQGVDYGYTF
DNA: TGTGCCAGCAGCCCGGGACAGGGGGTAGACTATGGCTACACCTTC

V: TRBV4-1
D: TRBD1
size: -
J: TRBJ2-7
CDR3: CASSQDTAGGSYEQYF
DNA: TGCGCCAGCAGCCAAGATACGGCAGGGGGATCCTACGAGCAGTACTTC

V: TRBV9
D: TRBD2
size: -
J: TRBJ2-2
CDR3: CASSVWGGSGTGELFF
DNA: TGTGCCAGCAGCGTATGGGGCGGGAGCGGCACCGGGGAGCTGTTTTTT

V: TRBV7-2
D: TRBD1
size: -
J: TRBJ1-2
CDR3: CASSPRTGNYGYTF
DNA: TGTGCCAGCAGCCCGAGGACAGGCAACTATGGCTACACCTTC

V: TRBV7-9
D: TRBD1
size: -
J: TRBJ2-2
CDR3: CASRNRGPGELFF
DNA: TGTGCCAGCAGGAACAGGGGCCCCGGGGAGCTGTTTTTT

V: TRBV6-5
D: -
size: -
J: TRBJ2-5
CDR3: CASSYSRGQTQYF
DNA: TGTGCCAGCAGTTACTCCCGCGGCCAGACCCAGTACTTC

V: TRBV5-8
D: TRBD2
size: -
J: TRBJ2-5
CDR3: CASRTGLAGQETQYF
DNA: TGTGCCAGCAGAACAGGACTAGCGGGGCAAGAGACCCAGTACTTC

V: TRBV10-3
D: TRBD1
size: -
J: TRBJ2-3
CDR3: CAISETRTGRPITQYF
DNA: TGTGCCATCAGTGAAACTCGGACAGGGAGGCCTATTACGCAGTATTTT

V: TRBV6-2/TRBV6-3
D: TRBD1
size: few
J: TRBJ2-7
CDR3: CASSKGTASYEQYF
DNA: TGTGCCAGCAGTAAAGGGACAGCATCCTACGAGCAGTACTTC

V: TRBV28
D: TRBD2
size: -
J: TRBJ2-6
CDR3: CANSGRSGANVLTF
DNA: TGTGCCAACAGCGGGAGATCTGGGGCCAACGTCCTGACTTTC

V: TRBV7-2
D: -
size: -
J: TRBJ1-5
CDR3: CASSSDLYSNQPQHF
DNA: TGTGCCAGCAGCTCCGACTTATATAGCAATCAGCCCCAGCATTTT

V: TRBV10-2
D: TRBD1
size: -
J: TRBJ1-2
CDR3: CASRGTHSTGAGYGYTF
DNA: TGCGCCAGCAGAGGGACACACTCGACAGGGGCAGGCTATGGCTACACCTTC

V: TRBV7-9
D: -
size: -
J: TRBJ1-6
CDR3: CASSLGQNNSPLHF
DNA: TGTGCCAGCAGCTTGGGACAAAATAATTCACCCCTCCACTTT

V: TRBV29-1
D: TRBD2
size: -
J: TRBJ2-3
CDR3: CSGGTTSIPDTQYF
DNA: TGCAGCGGCGGGACTACTTCAATTCCAGATACGCAGTATTTT

V: TRBV28
D: TRBD1
size: once
J: TRBJ1-1
CDR3: CASSSPGQMNTEAFF
DNA: TGTGCCAGCAGTTCGCCGGGACAGATGAACACTGAAGCTTTCTTT

V: TRBV5-5
D: -
size: -
J: TRBJ2-4
CDR3: CASSAGSAKNIQYF
DNA: TGTGCCAGCAGCGCCGGGAGTGCCAAAAACATTCAGTACTTC

V: TRBV5-1
D: TRBD1
size: -
J: TRBJ2-1
CDR3: CASSGGRGSYNEQFF
DNA: TGCGCCAGCAGCGGCGGCAGGGGGAGTTACAATGAGCAGTTCTTC

V: TRBV7-9
D: -
size: few
J: TRBJ1-1
CDR3: CATGRQNTEAFF
DNA: TGTGCCACAGGAAGACAGAACACTGAAGCTTTCTTT

V: TRBV10-1
D: -
size: few
J: TRBJ1-6
CDR3: CASSERVKGPKGVSPLHF
DNA: TGCGCCAGCAGTGAAAGGGTGAAGGGGCCCAAAGGAGTTTCACCCCTCCACTTT

V: TRBV5-4
D: -
size: -
J: TRBJ2-2
CDR3: CASSPAKGANTGELFF
DNA: TGTGCCAGCAGCCCTGCGAAAGGGGCGAACACCGGGGAGCTGTTTTTT

V: TRBV5-1
D: -
size: -
J: TRBJ2-1
CDR3: CASSLGAGLHEQFF
DNA: TGCGCCAGCAGCTTGGGTGCAGGCCTTCATGAGCAGTTCTTC

V: TRBV4-2
D: TRBD2
size: -
J: TRBJ2-5
CDR3: CASSPLILAGGPGRTQYF
DNA: TGTGCCAGCAGCCCATTAATCCTAGCGGGAGGGCCGGGCAGGACCCAGTACTTC

V: TRBV27
D: TRBD2
size: -
J: TRBJ2-1
CDR3: CASSLGLAGKNEQFF
DNA: TGTGCCAGCAGTTTGGGACTAGCGGGAAAAAATGAGCAGTTCTTC

V: TRBV18
D: TRBD1
size: -
J: TRBJ2-2
CDR3: CATKDRSYAGELFF
DNA: TGTGCCACAAAGGACAGGTCGTACGCCGGGGAGCTGTTTTTT

V: TRBV7-9
D: TRBD2
size: -
J: TRBJ2-3
CDR3: CASSFSGSTDTQYF
DNA: TGTGCCAGCAGCTTTAGCGGGAGCACAGATACGCAGTATTTT

V: TRBV6-5
D: -
size: -
J: TRBJ2-6
CDR3: CASSPFRSSNVLTF
DNA: TGTGCCAGCAGTCCGTTCCGGAGTTCCAACGTCCTGACTTTC

V: TRBV4-3
D: TRBD1
size: -
J: TRBJ2-2
CDR3: CASSGTGNTGELFF
DNA: TGCGCCAGCTCTGGGACAGGGAACACCGGGGAGCTGTTTTTT

V: TRBV5-1
D: -
size: -
J: TRBJ2-5
CDR3: CASSLLPTEQETQYF
DNA: TGCGCCAGCAGCTTGCTCCCGACAGAGCAAGAGACCCAGTACTTC

V: TRBV7-9
D: TRBD1
size: -
J: TRBJ1-2
CDR3: CASSLGSSGQGAPVF
DNA: TGTGCCAGCAGCTTAGGATCCTCGGGACAGGGAGCCCCGGTCTTC

V: TRBV19
D: -
size: few
J: TRBJ2-7
CDR3: CASSWRDSFNYEQYF
DNA: TGTGCCAGTAGCTGGCGGGACAGTTTCAACTACGAGCAGTACTTC

V: TRBV7-2
D: TRBD2
size: -
J: TRBJ2-7
CDR3: CASSRLRAGGSYEQYF
DNA: TGTGCCAGCAGCCGCCTAAGGGCGGGAGGTAGTTACGAGCAGTACTTC

V: TRBV21-1
D: -
size: few
J: TRBJ1-3
CDR3: CASSLTESSGNTIYF
DNA: TGTGCCAGCAGCTTGACAGAGTCCTCTGGAAACACCATATATTTT

V: TRBV28
D: TRBD1
size: -
J: TRBJ2-5
CDR3: CASSLGTTGAIQETQYF
DNA: TGTGCCAGCAGTTTAGGGACGACAGGGGCTATCCAAGAGACCCAGTACTTC

V: TRBV2
D: TRBD1
size: few
J: TRBJ2-7
CDR3: CASSLDRGYSYEQYF
DNA: TGTGCCAGCAGTTTGGACAGGGGGTACTCCTACGAGCAGTACTTC

V: TRBV6-5
D: -
size: once
J: TRBJ2-5
CDR3: CASRPRGSRETQYF
DNA: TGTGCCAGCAGACCTCGGGGGAGTAGGGAGACCCAGTACTTC

V: TRBV7-8
D: -
size: -
J: TRBJ2-2
CDR3: CASSGTLRGSNTGELFF
DNA: TGTGCCAGCAGCGGGACACTGAGGGGCTCGAACACCGGGGAGCTGTTTTTT

V: TRBV2
D: TRBD1
size: -
J: TRBJ1-1
CDR3: CASVRDRGFGEAFF
DNA: TGTGCCAGCGTTCGGGACAGGGGATTTGGTGAAGCTTTCTTT

V: TRBV4-3
D: TRBD1
size: -
J: TRBJ2-5
CDR3: CASSQGTGGWETQYF
DNA: TGCGCCAGCAGCCAAGGGACAGGGGGCTGGGAGACCCAGTACTTC

V: TRBV4-3
D: TRBD2
size: -
J: TRBJ2-1
CDR3: CASSQDPAGGTEQFF
DNA: TGCGCCAGCAGCCAAGATCCGGCGGGAGGGACTGAGCAGTTCTTC

V: TRBV21-1
D: -
size: -
J: TRBJ2-5
CDR3: CASSKDEGSETQYF
DNA: TGTGCCAGCAGCAAAGATGAGGGTTCGGAGACCCAGTACTTC

V: TRBV19
D: TRBD1
size: -
J: TRBJ1-3
CDR3: CASSTGQYSGNTIYF
DNA: TGTGCCAGTAGTACGGGACAGTACTCTGGAAACACCATATATTTT

V: TRBV7-9
D: -
size: few
J: TRBJ1-1
CDR3: CASRVWPGSTEAFF
DNA: TGTGCCAGCAGAGTATGGCCCGGGAGCACTGAAGCTTTCTTT

V: TRBV29-1
D: -
size: -
J: TRBJ2-3
CDR3: CSADSESTDTQYF
DNA: TGCAGCGCGGATAGCGAATCCACAGATACGCAGTATTTT

V: TRBV11-1
D: TRBD2
size: -
J: TRBJ2-1
CDR3: CASSLGGSSYNEQFF
DNA: TGTGCCAGCAGCTTAGGCGGGAGCTCCTACAATGAGCAGTTCTTC

V: TRBV5-1
D: -
size: -
J: TRBJ2-7
CDR3: CASSLGYRDTSYEQYF
DNA: TGCGCCAGCAGCTTGGGCTACCGGGACACTTCCTACGAGCAGTACTTC

V: TRBV4-3
D: TRBD1
size: -
J: TRBJ2-7
CDR3: CASSPYRDSYEQYF
DNA: TGCGCCAGCAGCCCCTACCGGGACAGCTACGAGCAGTACTTC

V: TRBV28
D: -
size: -
J: TRBJ2-7
CDR3: CASRQGRPGNEQYF
DNA: TGTGCCAGCAGGCAAGGACGTCCCGGGAACGAGCAGTACTTC

V: TRBV5-1
D: -
size: -
J: TRBJ2-3
CDR3: CASSHRGTQYF
DNA: TGCGCCAGCAGCCACCGGGGTACGCAGTATTTT

V: TRBV29-1
D: -
size: -
J: TRBJ2-5
CDR3: CSVYSARGSETQYF
DNA: TGCAGCGTCTATTCGGCTCGAGGGAGTGAGACCCAGTACTTC

V: TRBV19
D: -
size: -
J: TRBJ2-1
CDR3: CASRFGSRNEQFF
DNA: TGTGCCAGTAGATTCGGGAGTCGAAATGAGCAGTTCTTC

V: TRBV5-1
D: TRBD1
size: -
J: TRBJ1-1
CDR3: CASSLGGRGLTEAFF
DNA: TGCGCCAGCAGCTTGGGGGGCAGGGGGCTCACTGAAGCTTTCTTT

V: TRBV18
D: TRBD1
size: -
J: TRBJ1-5
CDR3: CASSPNTGGSNQPQHF
DNA: TGTGCCAGCTCACCGAATACAGGGGGCTCCAATCAGCCCCAGCATTTT

V: TRBV27
D: -
size: -
J: TRBJ2-5
CDR3: CASSPGTLGETQYF
DNA: TGTGCCAGCAGTCCAGGGACTTTAGGAGAGACCCAGTACTTC

V: TRBV7-2
D: -
size: -
J: TRBJ2-2
CDR3: CASSRTANTGELFF
DNA: TGTGCCAGCAGCAGGACAGCGAACACCGGGGAGCTGTTTTTT